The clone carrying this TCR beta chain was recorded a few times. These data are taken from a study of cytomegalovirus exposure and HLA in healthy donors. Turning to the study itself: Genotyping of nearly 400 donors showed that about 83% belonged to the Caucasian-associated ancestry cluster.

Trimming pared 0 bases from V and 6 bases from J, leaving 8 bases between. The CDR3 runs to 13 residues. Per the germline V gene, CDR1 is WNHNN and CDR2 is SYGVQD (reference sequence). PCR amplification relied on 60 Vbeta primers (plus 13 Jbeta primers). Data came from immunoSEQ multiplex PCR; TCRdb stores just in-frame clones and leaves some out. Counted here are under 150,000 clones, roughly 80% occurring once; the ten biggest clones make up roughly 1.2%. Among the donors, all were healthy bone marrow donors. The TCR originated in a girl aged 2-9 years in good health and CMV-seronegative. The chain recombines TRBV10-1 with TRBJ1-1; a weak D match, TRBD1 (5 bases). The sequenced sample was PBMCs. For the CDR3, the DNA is TGCGCCAGCAGTGAGTCCCGGGGGGCTGAAGCTTTCTTT. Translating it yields CASSESRGAEAFF.